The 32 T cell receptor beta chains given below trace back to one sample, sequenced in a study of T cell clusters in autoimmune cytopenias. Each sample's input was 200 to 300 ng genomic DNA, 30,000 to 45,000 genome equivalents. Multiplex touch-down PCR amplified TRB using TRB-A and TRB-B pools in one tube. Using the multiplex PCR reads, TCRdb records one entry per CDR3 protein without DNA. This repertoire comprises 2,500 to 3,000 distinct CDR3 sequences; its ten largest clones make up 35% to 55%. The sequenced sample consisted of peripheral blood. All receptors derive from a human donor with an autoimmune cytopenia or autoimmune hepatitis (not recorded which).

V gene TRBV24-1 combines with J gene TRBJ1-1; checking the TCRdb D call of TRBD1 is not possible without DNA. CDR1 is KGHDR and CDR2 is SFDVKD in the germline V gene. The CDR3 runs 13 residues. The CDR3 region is CATMGGGNTEAFF.

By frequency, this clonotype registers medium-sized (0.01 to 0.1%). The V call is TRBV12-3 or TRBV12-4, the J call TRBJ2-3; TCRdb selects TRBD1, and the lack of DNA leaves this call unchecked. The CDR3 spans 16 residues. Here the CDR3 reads CASRPKQGQRTDTQYF.

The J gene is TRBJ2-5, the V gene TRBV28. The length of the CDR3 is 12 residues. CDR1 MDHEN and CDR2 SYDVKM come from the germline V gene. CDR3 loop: CASSGGHETQYF.

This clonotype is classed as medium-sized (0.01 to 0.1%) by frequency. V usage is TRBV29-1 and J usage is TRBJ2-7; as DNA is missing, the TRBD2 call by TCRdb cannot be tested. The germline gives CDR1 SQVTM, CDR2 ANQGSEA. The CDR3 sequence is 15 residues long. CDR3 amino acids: CSAETTSGKSYEQYF.

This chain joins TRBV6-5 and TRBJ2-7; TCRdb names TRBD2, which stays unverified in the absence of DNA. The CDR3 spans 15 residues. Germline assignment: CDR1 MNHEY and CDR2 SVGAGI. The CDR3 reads CATPTSESLSYEQYF.

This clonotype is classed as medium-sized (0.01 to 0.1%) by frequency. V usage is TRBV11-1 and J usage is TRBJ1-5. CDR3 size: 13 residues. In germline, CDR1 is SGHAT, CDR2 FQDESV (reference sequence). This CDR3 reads CASSMGGNQPQHF.

The CDR3 loop is CASSLWGGQETQYF. The chain has TRBV13 and TRBJ2-5; the D call from TCRdb, TRBD2, cannot be confirmed without DNA. The germline V gene encodes CDR1 PRHDT and CDR2 FYEKMQ (reference sequence). This CDR3 spans 14 amino acids.

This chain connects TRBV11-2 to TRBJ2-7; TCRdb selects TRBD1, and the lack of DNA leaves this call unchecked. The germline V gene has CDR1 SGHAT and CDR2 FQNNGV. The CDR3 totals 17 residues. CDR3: CASSLVGAGTLLYEQYF.

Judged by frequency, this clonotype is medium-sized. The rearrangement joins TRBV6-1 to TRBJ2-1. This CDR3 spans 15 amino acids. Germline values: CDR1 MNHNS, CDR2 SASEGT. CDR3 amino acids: CASSEAAVSYNEQFF.

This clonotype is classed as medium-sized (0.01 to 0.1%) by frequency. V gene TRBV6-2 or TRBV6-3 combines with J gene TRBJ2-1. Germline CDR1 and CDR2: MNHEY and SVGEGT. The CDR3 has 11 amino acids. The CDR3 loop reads CASSYPNEQFF.

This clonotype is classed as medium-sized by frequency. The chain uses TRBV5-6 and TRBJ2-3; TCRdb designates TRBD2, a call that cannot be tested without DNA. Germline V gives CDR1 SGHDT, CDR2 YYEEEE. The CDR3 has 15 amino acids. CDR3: CASSLLAGGTDTQYF.

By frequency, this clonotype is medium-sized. CDR3 residues: CASSWGGPLDTQYF. The chain links TRBV27 to TRBJ2-3; TCRdb returns TRBD1, unconfirmable since there is no DNA. This CDR3 contains 14 residues. Germline values: CDR1 MNHEY, CDR2 SMNVEV (reference sequence).

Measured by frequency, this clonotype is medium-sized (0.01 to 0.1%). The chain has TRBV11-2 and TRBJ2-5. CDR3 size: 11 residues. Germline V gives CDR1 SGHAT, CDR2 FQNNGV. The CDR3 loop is CASSFGETQYF. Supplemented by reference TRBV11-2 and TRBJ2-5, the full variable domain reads EAGVAQSPRYKIIEKRQSVAFWCNPISGHATLYWYQQILGQGPKLLIQFQNNGVVDDSQLPKDRFSAERLKGVDSTLKIQPAKLEDSAVYLCASSFGETQYFGPGTRLLVL.

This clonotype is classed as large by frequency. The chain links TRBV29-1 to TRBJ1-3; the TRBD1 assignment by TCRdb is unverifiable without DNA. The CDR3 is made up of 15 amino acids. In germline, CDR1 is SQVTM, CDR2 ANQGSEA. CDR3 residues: CSVEVASAIRGAIYF.

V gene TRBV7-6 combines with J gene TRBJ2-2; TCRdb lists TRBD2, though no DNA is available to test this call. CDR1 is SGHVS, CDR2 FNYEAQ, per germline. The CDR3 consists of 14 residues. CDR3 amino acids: CASSLPAGAGELFF.

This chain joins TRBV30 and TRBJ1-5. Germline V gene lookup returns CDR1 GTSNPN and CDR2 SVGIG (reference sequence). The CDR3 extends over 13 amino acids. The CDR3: CAWSNQSNQPQHF.

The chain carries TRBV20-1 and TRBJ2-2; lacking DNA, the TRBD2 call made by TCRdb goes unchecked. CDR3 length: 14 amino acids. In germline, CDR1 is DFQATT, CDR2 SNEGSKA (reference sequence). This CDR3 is CSALKRGATGELFF.

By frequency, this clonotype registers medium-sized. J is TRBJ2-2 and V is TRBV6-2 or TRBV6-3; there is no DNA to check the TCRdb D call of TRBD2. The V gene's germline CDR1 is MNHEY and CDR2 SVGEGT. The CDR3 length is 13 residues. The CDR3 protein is CASTAGDTGELFF.

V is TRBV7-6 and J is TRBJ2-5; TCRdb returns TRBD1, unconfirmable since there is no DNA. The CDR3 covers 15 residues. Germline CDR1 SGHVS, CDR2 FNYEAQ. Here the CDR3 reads CASSTDSQMRETQYF.

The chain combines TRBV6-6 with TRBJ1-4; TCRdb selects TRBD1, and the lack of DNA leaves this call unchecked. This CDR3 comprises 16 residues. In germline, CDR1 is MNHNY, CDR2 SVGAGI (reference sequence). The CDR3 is CASSYGDRGNNEKLFF.

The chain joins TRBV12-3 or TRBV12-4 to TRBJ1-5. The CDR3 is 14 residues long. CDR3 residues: CASSYSYRNQPQHF.

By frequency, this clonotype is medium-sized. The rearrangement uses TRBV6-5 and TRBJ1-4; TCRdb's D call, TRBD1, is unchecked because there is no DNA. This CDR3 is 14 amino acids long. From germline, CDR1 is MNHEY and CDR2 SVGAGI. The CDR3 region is CASSKTGNHEKLFF.

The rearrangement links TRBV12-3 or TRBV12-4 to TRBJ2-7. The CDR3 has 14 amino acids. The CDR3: CASTPTGLSYEQYF.

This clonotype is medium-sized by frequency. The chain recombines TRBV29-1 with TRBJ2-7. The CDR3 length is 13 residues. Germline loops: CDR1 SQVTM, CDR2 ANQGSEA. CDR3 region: CSVLSDTSYEQYF.

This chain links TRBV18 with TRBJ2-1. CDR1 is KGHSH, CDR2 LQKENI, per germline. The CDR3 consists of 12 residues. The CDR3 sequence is CASSPNVDEQFF.

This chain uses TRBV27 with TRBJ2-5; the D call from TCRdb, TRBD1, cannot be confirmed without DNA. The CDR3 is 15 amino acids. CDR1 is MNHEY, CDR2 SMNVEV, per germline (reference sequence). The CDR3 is CASSLWGPVVETQYF.

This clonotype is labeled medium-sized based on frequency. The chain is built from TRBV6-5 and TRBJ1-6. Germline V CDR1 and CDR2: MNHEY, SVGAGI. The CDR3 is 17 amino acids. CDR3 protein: CASSYSIDGGQGSPLHF.

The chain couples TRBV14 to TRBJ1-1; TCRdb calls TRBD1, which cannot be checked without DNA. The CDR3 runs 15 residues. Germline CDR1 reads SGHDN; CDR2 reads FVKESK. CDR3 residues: CASSQWQGANTEAFF.

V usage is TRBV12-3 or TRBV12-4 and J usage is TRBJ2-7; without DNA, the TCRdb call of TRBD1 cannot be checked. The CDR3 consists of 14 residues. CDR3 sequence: CASSTWDRGYEQYF.

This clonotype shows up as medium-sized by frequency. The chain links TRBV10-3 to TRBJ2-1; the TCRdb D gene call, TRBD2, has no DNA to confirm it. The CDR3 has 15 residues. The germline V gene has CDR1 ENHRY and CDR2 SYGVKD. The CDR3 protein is CAISEMAGDRDEQFF.

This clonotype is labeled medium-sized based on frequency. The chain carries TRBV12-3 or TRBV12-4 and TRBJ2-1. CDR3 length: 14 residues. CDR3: CASSGVHSDNEQFF.

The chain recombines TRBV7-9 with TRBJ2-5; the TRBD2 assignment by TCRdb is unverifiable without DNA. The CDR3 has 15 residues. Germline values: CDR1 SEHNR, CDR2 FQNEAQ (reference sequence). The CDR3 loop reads CVSSGLLADQETQYF.